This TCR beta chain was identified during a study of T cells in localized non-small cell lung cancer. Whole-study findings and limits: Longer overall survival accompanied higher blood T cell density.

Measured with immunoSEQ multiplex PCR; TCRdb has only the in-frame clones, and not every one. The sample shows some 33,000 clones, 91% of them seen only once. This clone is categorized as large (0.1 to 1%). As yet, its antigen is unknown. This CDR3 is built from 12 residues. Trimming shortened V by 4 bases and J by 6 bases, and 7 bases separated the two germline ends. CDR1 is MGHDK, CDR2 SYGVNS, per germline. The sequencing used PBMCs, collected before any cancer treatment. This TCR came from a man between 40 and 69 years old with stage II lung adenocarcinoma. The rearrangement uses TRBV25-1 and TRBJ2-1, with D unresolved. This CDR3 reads CASSGSPNEQFF. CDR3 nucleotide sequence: TGTGCCAGCAGTGGTTCCCCCAATGAGCAGTTCTTC.